What follows are 16 T cell receptor beta chains derived from one specimen sequenced in a study of blood T cell repertoires in COVID-19. TCRdb keeps only in-frame clones here, not all; method: immunoSEQ multiplex PCR. The sample shows fewer than 85,000 clones, around 91% of them seen only once. The sequencing input was peripheral blood. The receptors here all came from a woman aged 45-65 years in a cohort sampled during active COVID-19.

The V and J genes are TRBV12-3 or TRBV12-4 and TRBJ1-2, with a possible D match to TRBD1 (6 bases). Trimming took off 1 base at V and 10 bases at J, with 13 bases between the two ends. CDR3 length: 13 amino acids. The CDR3 loop reads CASSLGQARPYTF. CDR3 DNA sequence: TGTGCCAGCAGTTTAGGACAGGCCCGGCCCTACACCTTC.

This chain links TRBV7-3 with TRBJ2-6; D is undetermined. The CDR3 runs to 17 residues. The V gene lost 0 bases and the J gene lost 0 bases, with 9 bases spanning the gap. In germline, CDR1 is SGHTA, CDR2 FQGTGA. The DNA of the CDR3 is TGTGCCAGCAGCTTAACGCGAGAGATCTCTGGGGCCAACGTCCTGACTTTC. Amino acids: CASSLTREISGANVLTF. The whole variable domain, remainder taken from reference TRBV7-3 and TRBJ2-6, is GAGVSQTPSNKVTEKGKYVELRCDPISGHTALYWYRQSLGQGPEFLIYFQGTGAADDSGLPNDRFFAVRPEGSVSTLKIQRTERGDSAVYLCASSLTREISGANVLTFGAGSRLTVL.

This chain connects TRBV19 to TRBJ2-1; 13 bases are a match to TRBD2. The CDR3 is made up of 18 amino acids. The ends lost 7 bases at V and 10 bases at J; junction bases unmatched: 19. In germline, CDR1 is LNHDA, CDR2 SQIVND (reference sequence). The CDR3 region is CASTLGTSGTRTLMEQFF. CDR3 nucleotide sequence: TGTGCCAGTACCTTGGGGACTAGCGGGACCCGGACTTTAATGGAGCAGTTCTTC.

The chain uses TRBV24-1 and TRBJ2-1; 13 bases line up with TRBD2. This CDR3 spans 16 amino acids. V dropped 7 bases and J dropped 5; count of bases not matched to a gene: 7. In germline, CDR1 is KGHDR, CDR2 SFDVKD. The CDR3 region is CATSFPGLAGDNEQFF. In nucleotides, the CDR3 is TGTGCCACCAGCTTTCCCGGACTAGCGGGGGACAATGAGCAGTTCTTC.

V is TRBV28 and J is TRBJ1-2; maybe TRBD1 (5 bases). V was clipped by 3 bases and J by 7 bases, with 12 bases between them. The CDR3 covers 13 residues. Germline-derived CDR1 and CDR2 are MDHEN and SYDVKM. DNA for the CDR3: TGTGCCAGCAGTTTGGTCAGGGTCGGTGGCTACACCTTC. Its protein product is CASSLVRVGGYTF.

The chain carries TRBV28 and TRBJ2-7; 7 bases agree with TRBD1. The V and J ends lost 6 bases and 12 bases, in that order; junction bases with no gene match: 11. Germline V CDR1 and CDR2: MDHEN, SYDVKM. The CDR3 is 12 amino acids. CDR3 coding DNA: TGTGCCAGCAGACCGGGACAGCAGATACCGTACTTC. It codes for CASRPGQQIPYF. Full variable domain (rest looked up from reference TRBV28 and TRBJ2-7): DVKVTQSSRYLVKRTGEKVFLECVQDMDHENMFWYRQDPGLGLRLIYFSYDVKMKEKGDIPEGYSVSREKKERFSLILESASTNQTSMYLCASRPGQQIPYFGPGTRLTVT.

The V gene is TRBV19, the J gene TRBJ1-3, with D hard to call. From germline, CDR1 is LNHDA and CDR2 SQIVND (reference sequence). Trimming took off 3 bases at V and 0 bases at J, with 9 bases between the two ends. This CDR3 has 15 residues. CDR3 coding DNA: TGTGCCAGTAGTATCTATCTTACCTCTGGAAACACCATATATTTT. Its translation: CASSIYLTSGNTIYF.

This chain links TRBV28 with TRBJ2-3; 9 nucleotides match TRBD2. This CDR3 contains 19 residues. The germline gives CDR1 MDHEN, CDR2 SYDVKM. After removal of 5 bases from V and 0 bases from J, the junction contained 15 bases not matched to a gene. The CDR3 loop reads CASSQVLAGWYSSTDTQYF. As DNA, the CDR3 is TGTGCCAGCAGTCAAGTACTAGCGGGCTGGTACTCTAGCACAGATACGCAGTATTTT.

The chain uses TRBV27 and TRBJ2-7; 8 bases align to TRBD2. CDR1 is MNHEY, CDR2 SMNVEV, per germline (reference sequence). J was trimmed by 6 bases and V by 5 bases; bases with no gene match: 15. The CDR3 contains 16 residues. The CDR3 is CASSPPPGLGSGEQYF. CDR3 bases: TGTGCCAGCAGTCCCCCCCCGGGACTAGGATCCGGCGAGCAGTACTTC.

The count of this clone is one. The chain recombines TRBV23-1 with TRBJ1-6, with TRBD1 matching over 10 bases. TRBV23-1 is an open reading frame, and its role is uncertain. The CDR3 consists of 14 residues. V was clipped by 7 bases and J by 7 bases; unmatched bases: 4. The CDR3 is CASIGTGENSPLHF. The CDR3 DNA is TGCGCCAGCATCGGGACAGGGGAGAATTCACCCCTCCACTTT.

The chain is built from TRBV19 and TRBJ2-4; TRBD2 matches at 9 bases. The CDR3 covers 15 residues. Germline CDR1 LNHDA, CDR2 SQIVND (reference sequence). The V gene end was trimmed by 4 bases and the J gene end by 2 bases; junction bases not matched to a gene: 3. The CDR3 DNA follows: TGTGCCAGTAGTACTAGCGGGGACCCCAAAAACATTCAGTACTTC. It specifies CASSTSGDPKNIQYF.

V usage is TRBV27 and J usage is TRBJ1-5; D ambiguous. The CDR3 runs 12 residues. Trimming removed 8 bases from V and 2 bases from J, with 7 bases in between. CDR1 MNHEY and CDR2 SMNVEV come from the germline V gene (reference sequence). CDR3 protein: CASRGGNQPQHF. CDR3 bases: TGTGCCAGCCGGGGAGGCAATCAGCCCCAGCATTTT.

The chain has TRBV18 and TRBJ1-1; no firm D call. The germline V gene encodes CDR1 KGHSH and CDR2 LQKENI. The CDR3 covers 15 residues. With 0 bases removed from V and 6 bases from J, the gap between germline ends came to 14 bases. In DNA, the CDR3 is TGTGCCAGCTCACCACCTCTCACAATTGCCTCTGAAGCTTTCTTT. Protein product: CASSPPLTIASEAFF.

The CDR3 reads CASSRSGEQYF. In nucleotides, the CDR3 is TGTGCCAGCAGCCGTTCAGGGGAGCAGTACTTC. V usage is TRBV7-6 and J usage is TRBJ2-7; D may be TRBD1 (5 bases). This CDR3 is 11 amino acids long. Trimming pared 5 bases from V and 7 bases from J, leaving 9 bases between. Germline CDR1 SGHVS, CDR2 FNYEAQ. The complete variable domain, with remaining parts taken from reference TRBV7-6 and TRBJ2-7, reads GAGVSQSPRYKVTKRGQDVALRCDPISGHVSLYWYRQALGQGPEFLTYFNYEAQQDKSGLPNDRFSAERPEGSISTLTIQRTEQRDSAMYRCASSRSGEQYFGPGTRLTVT.

The V call is TRBV3-1 (or the pseudogene TRBV3-2), the J call TRBJ2-7; the D is unclear. The CDR3 is 13 amino acids. Germline CDR1 and CDR2: LGHDT and YNNKEL (reference sequence). The ends were cut back, 3 bases at V and 3 bases at J, with 9 bases in the middle. In nucleotides, the CDR3 is TGTGCCAGCAGCCAGGCGGAAGGCTACGAGCAGTACTTC. This sequence encodes CASSQAEGYEQYF.

V is TRBV11-2 and J is TRBJ2-3; 11 bases are a match to TRBD2. V gave up 1 base and J gave up 1 base; unmatched junction bases: 1. CDR3 length: 16 amino acids. CDR1 is SGHAT, CDR2 FQNNGV, per germline. CDR3 in DNA: TGTGCCAGCAGCTTAGGACTAGCGGGACGCACAGATACGCAGTATTTT. It yields the protein CASSLGLAGRTDTQYF.